This T cell receptor beta chain was observed in a study of blood T cell repertoires in COVID-19. In the study overall: Acute and convalescent COVID-19 samples came from the United States, Italy and Spain. From T cells, B-cell-depleted T cells, or PBMCs came the material, which was cDNA or gDNA.

Original analysis: Cell counts per sample came from amplifying reference gene primers. Profiling relied on immunoSEQ multiplex PCR, and the TCRdb table lists in-frame clones only, not all of them. The V and J calls and clone size were taken over from that table, and D and trimming were inferred from the DNA. The table includes about 110,000 clones, just over 85% detected once. The length of the CDR3 is 15 residues. The V gene's germline CDR1 is MGHRA and CDR2 YSYEKL. The ends were cut back, 7 bases at V and 6 bases at J, with 19 bases in the middle. The sequenced sample was peripheral blood. The V gene is TRBV4-1, the J gene TRBJ2-1; D unclear. The TCR sequence derives from a human donor in a cohort sampled during active COVID-19. CDR3 loop: CASTRAPSPLNEQFF. In nucleotides, the CDR3 is TGCGCCAGCACCCGAGCCCCTTCTCCTCTCAATGAGCAGTTCTTC.